This T cell receptor (beta chain) was sequenced for a study of vaccination effects on CD4 cells after COVID-19. In the study overall: The participants, recipients of two vaccine doses, got either BNT162b2 or mRNA-1273. Sampling of a couple of convalescent patients took place 16 days and one week prior to vaccination.

J lost 5 bases, V lost 0 bases, and 0 bases had no gene match. This CDR3 comprises 13 residues. Per the germline V gene, CDR1 is LGHNA and CDR2 is YNFKEQ. As for this clone: The antigen is not known.

The ViraFEST assay expanded antigen-specific CD4+ T cells with viral peptide pools before sequencing. Culture proceeded for 10 days, and CD4+ T cells were then isolated. Documented for the person is a PCR-confirmed SARS-CoV-2 infection occurring between March and December 2020. For each well, 1.9 million or so PBMC were cultured with about 10 IU/ml IL-2 and around 9 ug/ml peptides. The authors replaced half the medium with IL-2 medium on days 3 and 7. TCRdb's table, derived via immunoSEQ multiplex PCR, lists solely in-frame clones and lacks some. The sample lists under 65,000 clones; 65% to 80% were seen once.

The chain couples TRBV4-2 to TRBJ2-5; 7 positions match TRBD1. The origin of this receptor is a human donor who had a prior SARS-CoV-2 infection. This specimen consisted of CD4+ T cells from PBMCs cultured with HIV peptides, obtained before COVID-19 vaccination. Subset in this sample: HIV-1 Nef peptide pool negative control/reference culture. The CDR3 DNA is TGTGCCAGCAGCCAAGACAGGGGGGAGACCCAGTACTTC. It translates to CASSQDRGETQYF.